This TCR beta chain appears in the sequencing data of a study of blood T cell repertoires in COVID-19. Overall study context: Nucleic acid was either cDNA or gDNA, and it came from T cells, B-cell-depleted T cells, or PBMCs.

Assay used: immunoSEQ multiplex PCR; TCRdb lists only in-frame clones, some missing. Among some 300,000 clones listed, roughly 86% were seen once. V shed 6 bases, J shed 2 bases, and the junction held 1 base outside the gene matches. Germline values: CDR1 SNHLY, CDR2 FYNNEI. The CDR3 length is 14 residues. The chain recombines TRBV2 with TRBJ2-3; 11 bases are shared with TRBD2. The TCR originated in a man between 65 and 80 years old with acute or convalescent COVID-19. The sample comprised peripheral blood. This chain's CDR3 is CASRLAGVTDTQYF. The CDR3 DNA reads TGTGCCAGCAGACTAGCGGGGGTCACAGATACGCAGTATTTT.